This T cell receptor beta chain was retrieved from a study of lymphopenia after photon versus proton radiotherapy. Method: immunoSEQ multiplex PCR; TCRdb's copy keeps in-frame clones and lacks some. Altogether fewer than 20,000 clones are present, 92% being singletons, with the ten largest covering roughly 1.8%. The study, taken as a whole, reports: Proton therapy kept repertoires fairly stable, unlike photons, which gained effector/memory cells.

The table lists this clone with a count of one. What it recognizes is unknown. Trimming took 0 bases from V and 6 from J, leaving 6 bases between them. The germline gives CDR1 MNHEY, CDR2 SVGAGI. The CDR3 contains 13 residues. The sequence was collected from a woman in her forties with cholangiocarcinoma. This sequence joins TRBV6-5 and TRBJ2-1, with D hard to call. The specimen was peripheral blood, collected from a patient treated with photon-based radiotherapy. CDR3 in amino acids: CASSYSFRNEQFF. The CDR3 coding sequence is TGTGCCAGCAGTTACTCATTCCGCAATGAGCAGTTCTTC.